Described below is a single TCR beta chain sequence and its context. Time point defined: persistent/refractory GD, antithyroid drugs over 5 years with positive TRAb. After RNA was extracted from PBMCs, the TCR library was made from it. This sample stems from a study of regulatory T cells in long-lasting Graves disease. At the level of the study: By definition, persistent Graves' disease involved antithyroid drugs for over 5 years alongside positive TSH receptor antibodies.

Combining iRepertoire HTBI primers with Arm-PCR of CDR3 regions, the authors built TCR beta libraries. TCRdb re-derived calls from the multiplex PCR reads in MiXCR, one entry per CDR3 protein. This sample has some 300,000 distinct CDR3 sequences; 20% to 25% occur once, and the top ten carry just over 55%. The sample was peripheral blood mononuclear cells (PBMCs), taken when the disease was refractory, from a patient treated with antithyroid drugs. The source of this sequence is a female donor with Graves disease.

Here the CDR3 DNA reads TGTGCCAGCAGCTCCAGGACGCGGAACACCGGGGAGCTGTTTTTT. Protein product: CASSSRTRNTGELFF. The chain joins TRBV11-3 to TRBJ2-2, with D unresolved. The V gene's germline CDR1 is SGHNT and CDR2 YENEEA. The CDR3 length is 15 residues. The germline V and J ends were trimmed by 4 bases and 1 base, with 10 bases remaining between them.